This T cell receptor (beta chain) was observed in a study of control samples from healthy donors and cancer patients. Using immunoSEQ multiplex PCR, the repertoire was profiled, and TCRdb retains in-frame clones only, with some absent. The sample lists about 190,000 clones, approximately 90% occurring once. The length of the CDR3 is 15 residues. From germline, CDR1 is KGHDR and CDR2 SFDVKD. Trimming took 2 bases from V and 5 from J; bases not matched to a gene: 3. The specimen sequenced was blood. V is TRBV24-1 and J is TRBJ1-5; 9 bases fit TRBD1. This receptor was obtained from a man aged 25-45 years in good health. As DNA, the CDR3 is TGTGCCACCAGTGATTCCGGACAGGGGTATCAGCCCCAGCATTTT. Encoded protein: CATSDSGQGYQPQHF.